The entry below gives a single TCR beta chain sequence along with its context. Its antigen is as yet unknown. The sample originates from a study of T cells in Graves' hyperthyroidism and ophthalmopathy. Findings and caveats of the study: From stable hyperthyroidism, ophthalmopathy was set apart by a 13 V-J model. Most thyroid clonotypes expanded above 0.001 appeared in blood too.

Amplified TCR beta CDR3 regions came from RNA transcripts. The study used the HTBI primer set for a first-round RT-PCR of the TCR CDR3. TCRdb re-called the multiplex PCR reads with MiXCR, one entry per CDR3 protein. The sample yields about 640,000 distinct CDR3 sequences, about 45% seen once. Lactation, pregnancy, other autoimmune disease or uncontrolled infection excluded patients. Based on clinical symptoms, serum thyroxine and TRAb, thyroid ultrasound and orbital computed tomography, diagnoses were reached. V dropped 2 bases and J dropped 7; count of bases not matched to a gene: 2. Per germline, CDR1 SGHRS and CDR2 YFSETQ. The CDR3 is 13 residues long.

The sequencing input was peripheral blood or thyroid tissue (not recorded which). This chain links TRBV5-1 with TRBJ1-4, with TRBD1 matching 7 bases. The receptor was derived from an adult man with Graves' disease, either hyperthyroidism or ophthalmopathy (not recorded which). The CDR3 loop reads CASSLGDSEKLFF. The CDR3 DNA reads as TGCGCCAGCAGCTTAGGGGACAGTGAAAAACTGTTTTTT.